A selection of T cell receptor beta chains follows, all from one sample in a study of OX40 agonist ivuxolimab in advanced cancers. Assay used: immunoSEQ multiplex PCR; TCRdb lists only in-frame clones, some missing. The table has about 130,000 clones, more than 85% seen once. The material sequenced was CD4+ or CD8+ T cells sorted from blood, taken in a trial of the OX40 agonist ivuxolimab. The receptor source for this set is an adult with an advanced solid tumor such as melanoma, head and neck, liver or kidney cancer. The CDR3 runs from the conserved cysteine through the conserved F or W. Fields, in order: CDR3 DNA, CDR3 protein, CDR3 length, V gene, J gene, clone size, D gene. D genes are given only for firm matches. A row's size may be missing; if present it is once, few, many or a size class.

CDR3nt: TGTGCCTGGAATGCAGAAGCCCCTGAAGCTTTCTTT; CDR3aa: CAWNAEAPEAFF; len: 12; v_gene: TRBV30; j_gene: TRBJ1-1; abundance: few; d_gene: -
CDR3nt: TGTGCCAGTAGTTCCCTTAGGCCAGGGGTCGGGCAGCCCCAGCATTTT; CDR3aa: CASSSLRPGVGQPQHF; len: 16; v_gene: TRBV19; j_gene: TRBJ1-5; abundance: -; d_gene: -
CDR3nt: TGCGCCAGCAGCCGCCACCCAGAGACCCAGTACTTC; CDR3aa: CASSRHPETQYF; len: 12; v_gene: TRBV4-3; j_gene: TRBJ2-5; abundance: -; d_gene: -
CDR3nt: TGTGCCAGCAGTTTGGCGGGGCTCCCCTACGAGCAGTACTTC; CDR3aa: CASSLAGLPYEQYF; len: 14; v_gene: TRBV27; j_gene: TRBJ2-7; abundance: -; d_gene: -
CDR3nt: TGTGCCTGGTTTGAGGGCAGATTCACCGGGGAGCTGTTTTTT; CDR3aa: CAWFEGRFTGELFF; len: 14; v_gene: TRBV30; j_gene: TRBJ2-2; abundance: -; d_gene: -
CDR3nt: TGTGCCAGCAGCCCCGGGATAATCCGGGAGCGAACCGGGGAGCTGTTTTTT; CDR3aa: CASSPGIIRERTGELFF; len: 17; v_gene: TRBV5-4; j_gene: TRBJ2-2; abundance: -; d_gene: -
CDR3nt: TGTGCCAGCAGCTTGCTAACAGGGGATTACTATGGCTACACCTTC; CDR3aa: CASSLLTGDYYGYTF; len: 15; v_gene: TRBV7-2; j_gene: TRBJ1-2; abundance: -; d_gene: TRBD1
CDR3nt: TGTGCCAGTACCGGGACAGGGTCAGGGGCCCAGCATTTT; CDR3aa: CASTGTGSGAQHF; len: 13; v_gene: TRBV19; j_gene: TRBJ1-5; abundance: few; d_gene: TRBD1
CDR3nt: TGTGCCAGCAGCCCGCACAGGGCACAGCCCCAGCATTTT; CDR3aa: CASSPHRAQPQHF; len: 13; v_gene: TRBV5-5; j_gene: TRBJ1-5; abundance: -; d_gene: -
CDR3nt: TGCGCCAGCAGCAACCCAGGGGGAGCCCTCGCCGAGCAGTACTTC; CDR3aa: CASSNPGGALAEQYF; len: 15; v_gene: TRBV5-1; j_gene: TRBJ2-7; abundance: -; d_gene: TRBD1
CDR3nt: TGTGCCAGCAGCTCATACAGGGGGCTACGTGAGCAGTACTTC; CDR3aa: CASSSYRGLREQYF; len: 14; v_gene: TRBV5-8; j_gene: TRBJ2-7; abundance: -; d_gene: TRBD1
CDR3nt: TGTGCCAGCAGTTCGAGAATTAGTCAGGGACAAGAGACCCAGTACTTC; CDR3aa: CASSSRISQGQETQYF; len: 16; v_gene: TRBV5-4; j_gene: TRBJ2-5; abundance: -; d_gene: -
CDR3nt: TGCGCCAGCAGCTTGTACCAGGGGGCAGGCTACAATGAGCAGTTCTTC; CDR3aa: CASSLYQGAGYNEQFF; len: 16; v_gene: TRBV5-1; j_gene: TRBJ2-1; abundance: -; d_gene: TRBD1
CDR3nt: TGTGCCAGTAGTATAGTGGGTAATTCACCCCTCCACTTT; CDR3aa: CASSIVGNSPLHF; len: 13; v_gene: TRBV19; j_gene: TRBJ1-6; abundance: -; d_gene: -
CDR3nt: TGTGCCAGTAGTATACAGGGAGGGGATGAGCAGTTCTTC; CDR3aa: CASSIQGGDEQFF; len: 13; v_gene: TRBV19; j_gene: TRBJ2-1; abundance: -; d_gene: TRBD2
CDR3nt: TGTGCCAGCAGCTTGATTCCGGGACATGACACCGGGGAGCTGTTTTTT; CDR3aa: CASSLIPGHDTGELFF; len: 16; v_gene: TRBV7-7; j_gene: TRBJ2-2; abundance: -; d_gene: -